This T cell receptor beta chain stems from a study of regulatory T cells in long-lasting Graves disease. Noted time point: newly diagnosed GD, antithyroid drugs for less than 3 months. Scientists built the TCR library using RNA that was extracted from PBMCs. Building the TCR beta libraries relied on iRepertoire HTBI primers, and CDR3 regions underwent Arm-PCR. A single record per CDR3 protein comes from TCRdb applying MiXCR to the multiplex PCR reads. The top ten hold approximately 17% of the sample, which has 390,000 or so distinct CDR3 sequences, roughly 12% seen once. This clonotype was seen a few times. Trimming removed 3 bases from V and 3 bases from J, with 20 bases in between. Germline V lookup: CDR1 SGHTS, CDR2 YDEGEE. The CDR3 covers 17 residues. This sample was also put to use in a study of T cells in Graves' hyperthyroidism and ophthalmopathy.

The chain couples TRBV5-8 to TRBJ2-3; weak D call: TRBD1 (6 bases). The specimen comprised peripheral blood mononuclear cells (PBMCs), sampled at new diagnosis, from a patient treated with antithyroid drugs. The sequence was obtained from a woman younger than 30 with Graves disease. The CDR3 nucleotides read TGTGCCAGCAGCTCAGATTACCGGGACACCCCGACAGATACGCAGTATTTT. Translating it yields CASSSDYRDTPTDTQYF.